The T cell receptor beta chain under discussion was sequenced for a study of T cells after posttransplantation cyclophosphamide. Busulfan-fludarabine conditioning, marrow transplant, and cyclophosphamide on days +3 and +4 were administered. Repertoires were generated with immunoSEQ multiplex PCR, while TCRdb's copy carries only in-frame clones and drops some. The data hold tens of thousands of clones, with 78% observed a single time. Study results and caveats: Tissue-infiltrating T cells from skin or gut overlapped little with blood T cells.

On this clone itself: As yet, its antigen is unknown.

The germline V gene has CDR1 SGDLS and CDR2 YYNGEE. CDR3 length equals 17 residues. V gave up 2 bases and J gave up 0 bases, with 15 bases separating them. This chain joins TRBV9 and TRBJ1-3; D is possibly TRBD1 (5 bases). Source: CD4+ T cells sorted from blood, taken 1903 days after a stem cell transplant with posttransplant cyclophosphamide. This clonotype was sampled from a female patient between 40 and 50 years old who received an allogeneic stem cell transplant from a related donor, was CMV-positive, and had no GVHD. Some T cells could come from the graft donor. The CDR3 protein is CASSVQGSSISGNTIYF. DNA of the CDR3: TGTGCCAGCAGCGTTCAGGGCTCCTCGATCTCTGGAAACACCATATATTTT.